This T cell receptor beta chain was identified during a study of T cells after yellow fever vaccination. CDR3 length equals 13 residues. The germline V gene encodes CDR1 SGHVS and CDR2 FNYEAQ. V shed 5 bases and J 4 bases; nucleotides not matched to a gene: 4. TCR cDNA was made by 5'RACE template switching, adding a universal primer site and UMIs. A single record per CDR3 protein comes from TCRdb applying MiXCR to the 5' RACE reads. This sample has 620,000 or so distinct CDR3 sequences, with around 16% found just once. This receptor was obtained from a man between 18 and 35 years old who received the YFV17D yellow fever vaccine. The sample here was PBMCs, taken roughly 5 days after the first yellow fever vaccination. The chain has TRBV7-6 and TRBJ2-5; 7 bases align to TRBD2. This chain's CDR3 is CASSPGLPETQYF. The DNA for the CDR3 is TGTGCCAGCAGCCCGGGACTACCAGAGACCCAGTACTTC.